The 5 T cell receptor beta chains reported below all come from one sample, sequenced in a study of technical replicates of blood from a few donors. Data came from immunoSEQ multiplex PCR; TCRdb stores just in-frame clones and leaves some out. This sample yields about 70,000 clones, of which more than 90% are seen a single time; approximately 0.4% belongs to the top ten. Sequenced sample: T cells isolated from PBMCs. The receptor set was obtained from a human donor in good health.

V usage is TRBV29-1 and J usage is TRBJ2-3, with TRBD1 as a possible D gene (5 bases). The germline gives CDR1 SQVTM, CDR2 ANQGSEA. The CDR3 runs to 13 residues. The ends were cut back, 4 bases at V and 5 bases at J, with 13 bases in the middle. The CDR3 is CSVGQPFKDTQYF. The CDR3 DNA reads as TGCAGCGTTGGACAGCCCTTTAAAGATACGCAGTATTTT.

This chain uses TRBV19 with TRBJ2-5, with D possibly being TRBD2 (6 bases). V was shortened by 1 base and J by 2 bases, with 11 bases between the two germline ends. The length of the CDR3 is 15 residues. The germline CDR1 and CDR2 sequences are LNHDA and SQIVND (reference sequence). As DNA, the CDR3 is TGTGCCAGTAGTATAGCTGATAGCGGACAAGAGACCCAGTACTTC. Protein sequence: CASSIADSGQETQYF.

The V gene is TRBV10-3, the J gene TRBJ1-5; tentatively, D is TRBD1 (5 bases). Trimming cost V 2 bases and J 4 bases, with 9 bases left between them. The germline gives CDR1 ENHRY, CDR2 SYGVKD. This CDR3 has 14 amino acids. The CDR3, as DNA: TGTGCCATCAGTGAGGACAGTGTTAATCAGCCCCAGCATTTT. Translating gives CAISEDSVNQPQHF.

V is TRBV4-2 and J is TRBJ2-7; 10 nucleotides match TRBD1. This CDR3 spans 14 amino acids. The trim removed 3 bases at V and 4 bases at J, leaving 3 bases unmatched. The germline V gene encodes CDR1 LGHNA and CDR2 YNFKEQ. Here the CDR3 DNA reads TGTGCCAGCAGCCACAGGGACAGGGGATACGAGCAGTACTTC. Its protein is CASSHRDRGYEQYF.

This chain connects TRBV15 to TRBJ2-7; D remains unclear. Between the trimmed V and J ends, which lost 1 base and 2 bases, there was a span of 9 bases. The CDR3 covers 14 residues. CDR1 and CDR2 from the germline V gene are LNHNV and YYDKDF (reference sequence). CDR3 nucleotides: TGTGCCACCAGCAGAGGGTACAACCCCTACGAGCAGTACTTC. Translating it yields CATSRGYNPYEQYF.